This T cell receptor (beta chain) was captured by sequencing in a study of response to subunit inactivated influenza vaccine. Broader study findings: Authors proposed each seasonal influenza vaccination draws in few new T cells.

TCRdb ran MiXCR on the RT-PCR reads and lists one entry per CDR3 protein. The table includes more than 400,000 distinct CDR3 sequences, roughly 11% detected once. In regard to this clonotype: As yet, its antigen is unknown.

This sample comprised PBMCs from blood, obtained roughly 46 days after vaccination. The TCR sequence derives from a man aged 45-65 years who received an inactivated influenza vaccine.

CDR3 bases: TGTGCCATCAGTGCAAACGTAGCGGCCCAAGAGACCCAGTACTTC. Protein sequence: CAISANVAAQETQYF. This chain joins TRBV10-3 and TRBJ2-5; the D gene is possibly TRBD2 (6 bases). The CDR3 runs to 15 residues. Germline lookup yields CDR1 ENHRY and CDR2 SYGVKD. The germline V and J ends were trimmed by 4 bases and 1 base, with 13 bases remaining between them.